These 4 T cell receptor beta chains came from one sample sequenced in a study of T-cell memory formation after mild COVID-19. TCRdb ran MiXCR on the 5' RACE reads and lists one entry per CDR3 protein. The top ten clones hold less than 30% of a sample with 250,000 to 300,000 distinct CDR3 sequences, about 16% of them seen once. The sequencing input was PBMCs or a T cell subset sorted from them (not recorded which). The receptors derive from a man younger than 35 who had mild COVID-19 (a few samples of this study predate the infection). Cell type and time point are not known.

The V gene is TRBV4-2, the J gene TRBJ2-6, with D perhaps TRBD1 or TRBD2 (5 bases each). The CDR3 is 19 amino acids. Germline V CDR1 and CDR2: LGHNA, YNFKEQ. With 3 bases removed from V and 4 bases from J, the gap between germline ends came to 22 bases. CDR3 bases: TGTGCCAGCAGCCACCTCTTTTTATTCGTGGGGACGGGGGCCAACGTCCTGACTTTC. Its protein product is CASSHLFLFVGTGANVLTF.

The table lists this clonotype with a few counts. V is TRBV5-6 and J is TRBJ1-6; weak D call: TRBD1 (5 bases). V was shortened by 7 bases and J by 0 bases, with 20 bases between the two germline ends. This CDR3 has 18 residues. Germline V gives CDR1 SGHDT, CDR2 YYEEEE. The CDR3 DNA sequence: TGTGCCAGCGGATCCCGGGACGCCGGAAGCTCCTATAATTCACCCCTCCACTTT. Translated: CASGSRDAGSSYNSPLHF.

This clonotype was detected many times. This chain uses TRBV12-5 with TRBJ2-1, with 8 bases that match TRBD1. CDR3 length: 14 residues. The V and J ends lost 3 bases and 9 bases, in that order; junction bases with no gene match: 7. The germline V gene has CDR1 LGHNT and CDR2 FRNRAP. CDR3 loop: CASGFGTGVFEQFF. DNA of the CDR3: TGTGCTAGTGGTTTCGGGACAGGAGTCTTTGAGCAGTTCTTC.

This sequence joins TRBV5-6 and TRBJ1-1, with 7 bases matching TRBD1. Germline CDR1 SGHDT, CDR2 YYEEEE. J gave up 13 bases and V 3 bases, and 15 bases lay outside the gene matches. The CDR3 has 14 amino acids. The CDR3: CASSSVSRTGSDFF. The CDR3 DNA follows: TGTGCCAGCAGCTCGGTGAGTCGGACAGGTTCTGATTTCTTT.